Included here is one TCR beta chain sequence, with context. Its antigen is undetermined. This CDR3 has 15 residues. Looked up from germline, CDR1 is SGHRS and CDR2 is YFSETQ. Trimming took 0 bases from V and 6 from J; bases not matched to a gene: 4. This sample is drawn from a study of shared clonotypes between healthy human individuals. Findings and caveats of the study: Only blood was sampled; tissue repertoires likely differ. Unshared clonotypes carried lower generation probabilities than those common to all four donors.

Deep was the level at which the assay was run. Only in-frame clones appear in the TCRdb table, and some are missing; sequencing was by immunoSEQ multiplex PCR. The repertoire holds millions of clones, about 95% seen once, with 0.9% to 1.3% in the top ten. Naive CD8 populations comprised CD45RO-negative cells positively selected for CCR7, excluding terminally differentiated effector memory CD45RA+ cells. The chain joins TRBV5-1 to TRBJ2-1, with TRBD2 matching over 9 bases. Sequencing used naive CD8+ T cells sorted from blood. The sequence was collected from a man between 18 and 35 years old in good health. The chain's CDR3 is CASSLASGGPNEQFF. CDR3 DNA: TGCGCCAGCAGCTTGGCCAGCGGGGGGCCCAATGAGCAGTTCTTC.